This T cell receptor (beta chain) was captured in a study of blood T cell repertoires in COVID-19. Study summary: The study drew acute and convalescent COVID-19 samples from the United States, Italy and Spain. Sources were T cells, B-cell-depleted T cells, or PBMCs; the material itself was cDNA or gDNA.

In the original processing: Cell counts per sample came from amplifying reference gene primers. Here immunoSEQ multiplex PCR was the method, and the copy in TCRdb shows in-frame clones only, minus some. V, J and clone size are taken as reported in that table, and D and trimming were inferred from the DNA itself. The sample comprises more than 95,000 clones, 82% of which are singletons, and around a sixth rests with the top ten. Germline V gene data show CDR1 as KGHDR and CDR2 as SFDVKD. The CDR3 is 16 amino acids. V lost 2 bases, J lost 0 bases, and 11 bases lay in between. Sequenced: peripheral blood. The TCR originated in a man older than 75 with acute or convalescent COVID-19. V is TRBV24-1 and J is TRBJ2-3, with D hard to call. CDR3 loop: CATSDSRVASTDTQYF. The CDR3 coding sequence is TGTGCCACCAGTGATTCCCGCGTCGCTAGCACAGATACGCAGTATTTT.